These 19 T cell receptor beta chains came from one sample sequenced in a study of PD-L1 blockade in urothelial cancer (dated by TCRdb to about 2017). This specimen's time point label, interpreted: pretreatment peripheral blood. Preparation of the library involved the immunoSEQ multiplex PCR assay. TCRdb stores this immuneACCESS table with in-frame sequences only. Part of the clones is absent; in the studies checked, under half of the shortfall reflects unresolved V genes, and no reason is known for the rest. The sample table records tens of thousands of clones; 75% to 90% of these occur just once. Clones ranked in the top ten supply 15% to 19% of the sample. This specimen consisted of PBMCs, obtained around atezolizumab (anti-PD-L1) treatment. Source of these receptors: a man in his sixties with urothelial cancer.

The gene calls are TRBV7-3 and TRBJ1-1; D is uncertain. Looked up from germline, CDR1 is SGHTA and CDR2 is FQGTGA. CDR3 size: 13 residues. Trimming removed 8 bases at V and 4 bases at J, with 14 bases between. Here the CDR3 DNA reads TGTGCCAGCGGAGAGGGCAGGAGCACTGAAGCTTTCTTT. This codes for CASGEGRSTEAFF.

This chain links TRBV5-5 with TRBJ1-1; no firm D call. This CDR3 contains 16 residues. Germline assignment: CDR1 SGHKS and CDR2 YYEKEE (reference sequence). The ends were cut back, 0 bases at V and 1 base at J, with 13 bases in the middle. CDR3 coding DNA: TGTGCCAGCAGCTTGGCCGGGGTACAGAAGAACACTGAAGCTTTCTTT. Protein product: CASSLAGVQKNTEAFF.

This sequence joins TRBV7-3 and TRBJ2-7, with 8 nucleotides matching TRBD2. The J segment lost 5 bases and the V segment lost 5 bases, leaving 8 bases of the junction unmatched. The CDR3 has 14 residues. Germline V gives CDR1 SGHTA, CDR2 FQGTGA. The CDR3 DNA follows: TGTGCCAGCAGCCCGACTAGCGAGTGGAACGAGCAGTACTTC. Translated: CASSPTSEWNEQYF.

This sequence joins TRBV5-1 and TRBJ2-1; 13 nucleotides match TRBD2. Germline trimming cut 4 bases from V and 6 bases from J; bases unmatched to any gene: 7. Looked up from germline, CDR1 is SGHRS and CDR2 is YFSETQ. The CDR3 is made up of 16 amino acids. Written as DNA, the CDR3 is TGCGCCAGCAGCCCCCCACTAGCGGGAGGGGTCAATGAGCAGTTCTTC. Translation: CASSPPLAGGVNEQFF.

J is TRBJ2-7 and V is TRBV4-2, with 7 bases matching TRBD2. Germline V lookup: CDR1 LGHNA, CDR2 YNFKEQ. This CDR3 spans 15 amino acids. V shed 2 bases, J shed 6 bases, and the junction held 10 bases outside the gene matches. The CDR3 DNA reads TGTGCCAGCAGCCAAATCTTGGGGGAGGGCCCCGAGCAGTACTTC. This gives the protein CASSQILGEGPEQYF.

The J gene is TRBJ2-6, the V gene TRBV7-3, with a possible D match to TRBD1 (5 bases). The CDR3 length is 15 residues. CDR1 SGHTA and CDR2 FQGTGA come from the germline V gene. The V end lost 3 bases, the J end lost 4 bases, and 10 bases lay between the germline ends. As DNA, the CDR3 is TGTGCCAGCAGCTTCACAGGACCAGGGGCCAACGTCCTGACTTTC. Protein product: CASSFTGPGANVLTF.

The rearrangement links TRBV27 to TRBJ2-7; TRBD2 aligns across 13 bases. Germline V gives CDR1 MNHEY, CDR2 SMNVEV (reference sequence). With 4 bases clipped from V and 6 bases from J, the junction kept 12 bases outside the gene matches. This CDR3 contains 17 residues. Here the CDR3 reads CASSYTSGRALSPEQYF. CDR3 nucleotides: TGTGCCAGCAGTTACACTAGCGGGAGGGCCCTCTCGCCCGAGCAGTACTTC.

This sequence joins TRBV5-6 and TRBJ2-7; 10 nucleotides match TRBD2. Per germline, CDR1 SGHDT and CDR2 YYEEEE. CDR3 size: 13 residues. Trimming cost V 4 bases and J 7 bases; bases outside gene matches: 5. As DNA, the CDR3 is TGTGCCAGCAGCCGAGGGACTAGCGAGGAGCAGTACTTC. This gives the protein CASSRGTSEEQYF.

The rearrangement joins TRBV4-2 to TRBJ2-7, with 7 bases fitting TRBD1. With 4 bases clipped from V and 4 bases from J, the junction kept 19 bases outside the gene matches. This CDR3 comprises 18 residues. Germline V gene sequence: CDR1 LGHNA, CDR2 YNFKEQ. In nucleotides, the CDR3 is TGTGCCAGCAGCCTATTACCCGGGACAGCCGGACAAAAATACGAGCAGTACTTC. It codes for CASSLLPGTAGQKYEQYF.

The rearrangement uses TRBV6-6 and TRBJ2-2, with a possible D match to TRBD2 (6 bases). Per the germline V gene, CDR1 is MNHNY and CDR2 is SVGAGI (reference sequence). With 2 bases removed from V and 4 bases from J, the gap between germline ends came to 11 bases. The length of the CDR3 is 15 residues. CDR3 loop: CASSYGGSGTGELFF. CDR3 DNA: TGTGCCAGCAGTTACGGAGGGAGTGGCACCGGGGAGCTGTTTTTT.

The chain joins TRBV29-1 to TRBJ2-1; 9 bases match TRBD2. The V and J ends lost 1 base and 3 bases, in that order; junction bases with no gene match: 4. Germline CDR1 SQVTM, CDR2 ANQGSEA. The CDR3 loop spans 15 amino acids. The CDR3 loop is CSVEGNSGSYNEQFF. Written as DNA, the CDR3 is TGCAGCGTTGAAGGGAATAGCGGGAGCTACAATGAGCAGTTCTTC.

Relative to its sample, this clone is medium-sized (0.01 to 0.1%). The chain links TRBV19 to TRBJ2-1; 7 bases agree with TRBD2. The germline V gene has CDR1 LNHDA and CDR2 SQIVND (reference sequence). The CDR3 sequence is 14 residues long. V was clipped by 4 bases and J by 5 bases; unmatched bases: 5. The CDR3 spells CASSTRTRHNEQFF. CDR3 in DNA: TGTGCCAGTAGTACGCGGACTAGGCACAATGAGCAGTTCTTC. Based on the CDR3 plus reference TRBV19 and TRBJ2-1, the full variable domain is DGGITQSPKYLFRKEGQNVTLSCEQNLNHDAMYWYRQDPGQGLRLIYYSQIVNDFQKGDIAEGYSVSREKKESFPLTVTSAQKNPTAFYLCASSTRTRHNEQFFGPGTRLTVL.

This chain links TRBV9 with TRBJ1-1; D may be TRBD1 (5 bases). CDR1 is SGDLS and CDR2 is YYNGEE in the germline V gene. This CDR3 is built from 14 residues. V shed 4 bases and J shed 4 bases, with 14 bases lying between them. The CDR3 sequence is CASSPQGGVTEAFF. DNA for the CDR3: TGTGCCAGCAGCCCCCAGGGAGGGGTCACTGAAGCTTTCTTT. Combining the CDR3 with reference TRBV9 and TRBJ1-1 gives the whole variable domain DSGVTQTPKHLITATGQRVTLRCSPRSGDLSVYWYQQSLDQGLQFLIQYYNGEERAKGNILERFSAQQFPDLHSELNLSSLELGDSALYFCASSPQGGVTEAFFGQGTRLTVV.

J is TRBJ2-1 and V is TRBV7-3; a weak D match, TRBD2 (6 bases). CDR1 is SGHTA and CDR2 is FQGTGA in the germline V gene. Trimming took 6 bases from V and 6 from J, leaving 15 bases between them. The CDR3 has 14 residues. CDR3 DNA sequence: TGTGCCAGCAGTTACACCCGGGGGTCCAATGAGCAGTTCTTC. It translates to CASSYTRGSNEQFF.

V usage is TRBV18 and J usage is TRBJ1-4; D uncertain. Between the trimmed V and J ends, which lost 5 bases and 4 bases, there was a span of 8 bases. Germline CDR1 is KGHSH and CDR2 is LQKENI. CDR3 size: 13 residues. The CDR3 coding sequence is TGTGCCAGCTCATTCCAGGTTAATGAAAAACTGTTTTTT. This translates into CASSFQVNEKLFF.

This chain connects TRBV2 to TRBJ1-5, with TRBD1 as a possible D gene (6 bases). This CDR3 contains 16 residues. Germline V CDR1 and CDR2: SNHLY, FYNNEI. The V end was cut by 7 bases, the J end by 1 base, with 17 bases between. The CDR3 sequence is CASTPPGTQSNQPQHF. The DNA of the CDR3 is TGTGCCAGCACACCCCCCGGGACACAGAGCAATCAGCCCCAGCATTTT.

V is TRBV5-3 and J is TRBJ2-7, with TRBD2 identical over 16 bases. TRBV5-3 is sorted into the ORF group, with uncertain function. With 4 bases clipped from V and 6 bases from J, the junction kept 7 bases outside the gene matches. The CDR3 extends over 16 amino acids. The CDR3 spells CARSPGTSGRAAEQYF. CDR3 bases: TGTGCCAGAAGCCCCGGGACTAGCGGGAGGGCCGCCGAGCAGTACTTC.

A few counts support this clone. The chain joins TRBV5-1 to TRBJ2-7; 8 bases line up with TRBD2. The CDR3 covers 14 residues. Germline lookup yields CDR1 SGHRS and CDR2 YFSETQ. The V segment lost 0 bases and the J segment 7 bases; nucleotides outside the gene matches: 6. The CDR3 coding sequence is TGCGCCAGCAGCTTGGAGCAAGCGGGAGTTGAGCAGTACTTC. Protein: CASSLEQAGVEQYF.

The rearrangement joins TRBV11-3 to TRBJ2-1, with TRBD2 identical over 10 bases. Losses at the gene ends were 0 bases for V and 8 bases for J; bases not matched to a gene: 7. This CDR3 is 16 amino acids long. The germline CDR1 and CDR2 sequences are SGHNT and YENEEA. This chain's CDR3 is CASSLESSGSSHEQFF. CDR3 DNA: TGTGCCAGCAGCTTAGAGTCTAGCGGGAGCTCCCATGAGCAGTTCTTC.